A single sample gave rise to the 19 T cell receptor beta chains below, sequenced in a study of blood T cell repertoires in COVID-19. The data were produced by immunoSEQ multiplex PCR, yet TCRdb's version contains in-frame clones alone and is incomplete. The sample carries around 200,000 clones, 84% recorded once. Sequencing used peripheral blood. Receptor source: a woman older than 75 with active or convalescent COVID-19.

V usage is TRBV9 and J usage is TRBJ2-5; 8 bases map to TRBD1. The CDR3 is made up of 15 amino acids. Per the germline V gene, CDR1 is SGDLS and CDR2 is YYNGEE. J gave up 4 bases and V 4 bases, and 9 bases lay outside the gene matches. CDR3 residues: CASSLQAGGGETQYF. The CDR3 DNA reads TGTGCCAGCAGCTTACAAGCAGGGGGCGGAGAGACCCAGTACTTC.

This clone has just one count. The chain has TRBV15 and TRBJ2-3; 8 bases align to TRBD2. From germline, CDR1 is LNHNV and CDR2 YYDKDF (reference sequence). The CDR3 is 16 residues long. Trimming took 0 bases from V and 2 from J; bases not matched to a gene: 4. CDR3 loop: CATSRDGREDTDTQYF. CDR3 sequence (DNA): TGTGCCACCAGCAGAGACGGGCGGGAGGACACAGATACGCAGTATTTT.

The V gene is TRBV10-3, the J gene TRBJ2-2; TRBD2 aligns across 10 bases. This CDR3 is 14 amino acids long. The J segment lost 1 base and the V segment lost 10 bases, leaving 3 bases of the junction unmatched. Germline V gene data show CDR1 as ENHRY and CDR2 as SYGVKD. CDR3 sequence: CATRTSGNTGELFF. Here the CDR3 DNA reads TGTGCCACGCGGACTAGCGGGAACACCGGGGAGCTGTTTTTT.

The chain uses TRBV11-2 and TRBJ2-7, with 8 nucleotides matching TRBD2. Trimming at V came to 2 bases and at J to 3 bases, leaving 6 bases not matched to a gene. Per germline, CDR1 SGHAT and CDR2 FQNNGV. This CDR3 is built from 15 residues. CDR3 in DNA: TGTGCCAGCAGCTTAACTAGCGGAGCTAACTACGAGCAGTACTTC. Translated: CASSLTSGANYEQYF.

The V call is TRBV5-4, the J call TRBJ2-2, with 9 bases matching TRBD2. Looked up from germline, CDR1 is SGHNT and CDR2 is YYREEE (reference sequence). The V and J ends lost 4 bases and 7 bases, in that order; junction bases with no gene match: 17. The CDR3 is 18 residues long. Here the CDR3 reads CASSPLPGGSGGVGELFF. In nucleotides, the CDR3 is TGTGCCAGCAGCCCCCTCCCCGGGGGTAGCGGGGGAGTCGGGGAGCTGTTTTTT.

J is TRBJ2-3 and V is TRBV3-1 (or the pseudogene TRBV3-2); D unresolved. Trimming pared 1 base from V and 10 bases from J, leaving 9 bases between. This CDR3 has 12 residues. The V gene's germline CDR1 is LGHDT and CDR2 YNNKEL (reference sequence). The CDR3 protein is CASSQALRSQYF. The DNA for the CDR3 is TGTGCCAGCAGCCAAGCTCTTCGGTCGCAGTATTTT.

The chain uses TRBV5-6 and TRBJ2-7; D unresolved. Germline V gives CDR1 SGHDT, CDR2 YYEEEE. The CDR3 has 15 residues. Trimming cost V 4 bases and J 8 bases, with 22 bases left between them. The CDR3 DNA follows: TGTGCCAGCAGCGGAAAGGCGGCTCAATTCGGTCAGCAGTACTTC. Residues: CASSGKAAQFGQQYF.

A few counts support this clone. This rearrangement joins TRBV27 to TRBJ2-2, with TRBD1 matching 7 bases. Unmatched junction bases numbered 7, after V lost 5 bases and J lost 4 bases. This CDR3 is 15 amino acids long. Per germline, CDR1 MNHEY and CDR2 SMNVEV (reference sequence). The CDR3 region is CASSPTGSGTGELFF. CDR3 coding DNA: TGTGCCAGCAGTCCGACAGGGTCCGGCACCGGGGAGCTGTTTTTT.

V and J are TRBV10-3 and TRBJ2-5, with 13 bases lining up with TRBD2. Germline V CDR1 and CDR2: ENHRY, SYGVKD. V dropped 2 bases and J dropped 3; count of bases not matched to a gene: 3. The CDR3 runs 16 residues. CDR3 sequence: CAISEGTSGTKETQYF. The DNA of the CDR3 is TGTGCCATCAGTGAGGGGACTAGCGGGACCAAAGAGACCCAGTACTTC.

There are a few counts of this clone. At one boundary the junction diverges from the germline segment, which might be a read error. The chain uses TRBV7-7 and TRBJ1-2, with TRBD1 matching over 10 bases. Germline values: CDR1 SSHAT, CDR2 FNYEAQ (reference sequence). This CDR3 is built from 18 residues. CDR3 DNA sequence: TGTGCTAGCAGCTCAGAGAGGGACAGGGGAATCATCTACTCTGGCTACACCTTC. It translates to CASSSERDRGIIYSGYTF.

This clone was detected once. J is TRBJ1-2 and V is TRBV7-2; 8 bases align to TRBD1. The V and J ends lost 2 bases and 7 bases, in that order; junction bases with no gene match: 3. The CDR3 is made up of 13 amino acids. The germline gives CDR1 SGHTA, CDR2 FQGNSA. The CDR3 nucleotides read TGTGCCAGCAGCTTAAACACAGGGGGTGGCTACACCTTC. This codes for CASSLNTGGGYTF.

The chain couples TRBV7-2 to TRBJ2-5, with 10 bases identical to TRBD2. The CDR3 runs to 15 residues. CDR1 and CDR2 from the germline V gene are SGHTA and FQGNSA. The ends lost 5 bases at V and 5 bases at J; junction bases unmatched: 8. The CDR3 DNA reads as TGTGCCAGCAGCCAAAGCGGGAGGGCCTGGGAGACCCAGTACTTC. It yields the protein CASSQSGRAWETQYF.

The chain combines TRBV3-1 (or the pseudogene TRBV3-2) with TRBJ2-1; the D gene is possibly TRBD2 (6 bases). In germline, CDR1 is LGHDT, CDR2 YNNKEL (reference sequence). Trimming cost V 5 bases and J 3 bases, with 20 bases left between them. The CDR3 is made up of 17 amino acids. As DNA, the CDR3 is TGTGCCAGCAGCTCATCCCTAGCGAGCGTTTTCTACAATGAGCAGTTCTTC. Its translation: CASSSSLASVFYNEQFF.

This clone was observed once. V gene TRBV27 combines with J gene TRBJ2-6, with unresolved D. Trimming took off 4 bases at V and 0 bases at J, with 10 bases between the two ends. CDR3 length: 16 residues. Germline CDR1 MNHEY, CDR2 SMNVEV (reference sequence). CDR3 residues: CASSSPPSSGANVLTF. The CDR3 DNA reads TGTGCCAGCAGTTCCCCCCCTAGCTCTGGGGCCAACGTCCTGACTTTC.

The chain carries TRBV7-8 and TRBJ1-5; D not resolved. This CDR3 is 19 amino acids long. Trimming removed 5 bases from V and 1 base from J, with 24 bases in between. Germline lookup yields CDR1 SGHVS and CDR2 FQNEAQ. The CDR3 loop reads CASSPEGGMSVGSNQPQHF. In DNA, the CDR3 is TGTGCCAGCAGCCCCGAGGGAGGGATGTCTGTTGGGAGCAATCAGCCCCAGCATTTT.

This chain connects TRBV7-6 to TRBJ2-5; 7 bases map to TRBD1. Germline V gene sequence: CDR1 SGHVS, CDR2 FNYEAQ. CDR3 size: 15 residues. V lost 0 bases to trimming and J lost 5 bases; unmatched junction nucleotides: 6. The CDR3 loop is CASSLARDRLETQYF. The CDR3 bases are TGTGCCAGCAGCTTAGCCCGGGACAGACTCGAGACCCAGTACTTC.

The chain combines TRBV21-1 with TRBJ2-7; the D segment call TRBD2 is taken from the table without a DNA check. TRBV21-1 is a pseudogene locus. This CDR3 spans 12 amino acids. DNA for the CDR3: TGTGCCAGCAGCGAAGGAACCCCGCGGCAGTACTTC. It encodes CASSEGTPRQYF.

The V call is TRBV5-1, the J call TRBJ2-1, with D perhaps TRBD1 (6 bases). V lost 4 bases to trimming and J lost 5 bases, with 16 bases between them. The CDR3 sequence is 15 residues long. Germline loops: CDR1 SGHRS, CDR2 YFSETQ. CDR3 region: CASSPDPQGNNEQFF. The CDR3 bases are TGCGCCAGCAGCCCGGACCCACAGGGTAACAATGAGCAGTTCTTC.

The chain links TRBV27 to TRBJ1-4; no firm D call. Per the germline V gene, CDR1 is MNHEY and CDR2 is SMNVEV (reference sequence). Deletions cut 3 bases from V and 3 bases from J, with 8 bases between. The CDR3 has 14 amino acids. The CDR3 reads CASSFGQANEKLFF. The DNA for the CDR3 is TGTGCCAGCAGTTTTGGGCAGGCTAATGAAAAACTGTTTTTT.